One T cell receptor beta chain is described in this entry. Its antigen remains unknown. Donors counted as nominally healthy when sampled, yet unrecorded immune exposures were likely. The data belong to a study of cytomegalovirus exposure and HLA in healthy donors. General study results and limits: A list of approximately 160 TCR beta chains associated with cytomegalovirus was given.

PCR was performed using 60 Vbeta and 13 Jbeta primers. Here immunoSEQ multiplex PCR was the method, and the copy in TCRdb shows in-frame clones only, minus some. The repertoire table contains approximately 75,000 clones. The sequence derives from a man aged 40-50 years in good health and CMV-seronegative. The sequenced material came from PBMCs.

The CDR3 region is CSASPGQVDGKLFF. The CDR3 DNA reads as TGCAGCGCGTCACCGGGACAGGTGGACGGAAAACTGTTTTTT. The chain recombines TRBV29-1 with TRBJ1-4; TRBD1 matches 8 bases. The CDR3 loop spans 14 amino acids. Germline CDR1 is SQVTM and CDR2 is ANQGSEA. Trimming cost V 7 bases and J 10 bases; bases outside gene matches: 14.